A selection of T cell receptor beta chains follows, all from one sample in a study of T cell repertoires in cytomegalovirus infection. Their antigens are not known. TCRdb re-analysed the reads in MiXCR, keeping a single row per CDR3 protein. Among just over 450,000 distinct CDR3 sequences listed, approximately 40% were seen once. The sequenced sample was cultured PBMCs, obtained from culture after CMV antigen stimulation. The receptors originated from a human donor in good health (CMV status not recorded). Some clones in this sample may be carry-over from other donors' samples. CDR3s include the opening cysteine and the closing phenylalanine or tryptophan. The order of the fields is V gene, clone size, J gene, D gene, CDR3 protein, CDR3 DNA. A D gene is named only where the DNA matches it firmly. The size field is filled for only some rows; it gives once, few, many or a size class.

TRBV6-6	few	TRBJ1-1	.	CASSYSSGGNTEAFF	TGTGCCAGCAGTTACTCGAGCGGGGGTAACACTGAAGCTTTCTTT
TRBV7-4	.	TRBJ1-1	.	CASSLIRASSEAFF	TGTGCCAGCAGCTTAATTAGGGCGTCCTCTGAAGCTTTCTTT
TRBV7-2	few	TRBJ2-7	.	CASSLRGNRVVGGEQYF	TGTGCCAGCAGCTTAAGAGGAAATAGGGTGGTAGGGGGCGAGCAGTACTTC
TRBV7-8	.	TRBJ1-4	TRBD1	CASSYRGRDEKLFF	TGTGCCAGCAGCTACAGGGGGCGGGATGAAAAACTGTTTTTT
TRBV20-1	.	TRBJ1-2	TRBD1	CSAGTDYGYTF	TGCAGTGCCGGGACAGATTATGGCTACACCTTC
TRBV27	few	TRBJ1-6	.	CASSLSHSPLHF	TGTGCCAGCAGTTTATCACATTCACCCCTCCACTTT
TRBV5-6	.	TRBJ1-6	.	CASSITGSNSPLHF	TGTGCCAGCAGCATAACCGGGAGTAATTCACCCCTCCACTTT
TRBV28	.	TRBJ2-3	TRBD2	CASSLHAAGAFTDTQYF	TGTGCCAGCAGTTTACATGCAGCGGGGGCCTTCACAGATACGCAGTATTTT
TRBV14	.	TRBJ2-7	.	CASSPKDPYQASYEQYF	TGTGCCAGCAGCCCCAAGGACCCATACCAGGCTTCCTACGAGCAGTACTTC
TRBV20-1	few	TRBJ1-5	.	CSASGGGKSNQPQHF	TGCAGTGCTAGTGGGGGGGGAAAAAGCAATCAGCCCCAGCATTTT
TRBV6-5	few	TRBJ2-1	TRBD1	CASSYSGTGGLEQFF	TGTGCCAGCAGTTACTCCGGGACAGGGGGCCTTGAGCAGTTCTTC
TRBV7-8	.	TRBJ2-5	.	CASSHGLTGDRETQYF	TGTGCCAGCAGCCACGGACTAACGGGAGACCGCGAGACCCAGTACTTC
TRBV7-2	few	TRBJ1-2	.	CASSTGQPSYGYTF	TGTGCCAGCAGCACCGGACAGCCCTCCTATGGCTACACCTTC
TRBV5-1	many	TRBJ2-7	TRBD1	CASSSGTGLSYEQYF	TGCGCCAGCAGCTCCGGGACAGGCCTTTCATACGAGCAGTACTTC
TRBV6-1	few	TRBJ2-7	.	CASTQWPLSYEQYF	TGTGCCAGCACCCAGTGGCCCTTGTCCTACGAGCAGTACTTC
TRBV27	.	TRBJ2-5	.	CASRAGQETQYF	TGTGCCAGCAGGGCGGGACAAGAGACCCAGTACTTC
TRBV27	.	TRBJ2-1	.	CASSLSAGDEQFF	TGTGCCAGCAGTTTATCGGCTGGGGATGAGCAGTTCTTC
TRBV20-1	.	TRBJ2-1	TRBD2	CSAGPGLGIYNEQFF	TGCAGTGCTGGGCCGGGACTAGGGATCTACAATGAGCAGTTCTTC
TRBV7-6	.	TRBJ2-3	.	CASSTGTLRTDTQYF	TGTGCCAGCAGCACTGGGACGCTACGCACAGATACGCAGTATTTT
TRBV15	.	TRBJ2-2	TRBD1	CATKGGDRGPVGELFF	TGTGCCACGAAAGGGGGGGACAGGGGACCGGTCGGGGAGCTGTTTTTT
TRBV19	.	TRBJ1-6	TRBD1	CASTATGSFSPLHF	TGTGCCAGTACGGCGACAGGGTCTTTCTCACCCCTCCACTTT
TRBV29-1	.	TRBJ1-4	TRBD1	CSGMTGANEKLFF	TGCAGCGGGATGACAGGGGCGAATGAAAAACTGTTTTTT
TRBV7-8	many	TRBJ1-5	TRBD1	CASSPDRVVVYQPQHF	TGTGCCAGCAGCCCTGACAGGGTAGTAGTGTATCAGCCCCAGCATTTT
TRBV20-1	once	TRBJ2-7	TRBD2	CSASSPLAGGINSYEQYF	TGCAGTGCTAGTAGCCCCCTAGCGGGGGGAATAAATTCATACGAGCAGTACTTC
TRBV20-1	.	TRBJ2-5	.	CSAPQTGMETQYF	TGCAGTGCTCCTCAAACAGGGATGGAGACCCAGTACTTC
TRBV7-6	.	TRBJ2-1	TRBD2	CASMAVAGENHNEQFF	TGTGCCAGCATGGCCGTAGCGGGAGAAAACCACAATGAGCAGTTCTTC
TRBV11-3	.	TRBJ2-5	.	CASSLGDARGQETQYF	TGTGCCAGCAGCCTTGGGGATGCCAGGGGACAAGAGACCCAGTACTTC
TRBV20-1	few	TRBJ2-7	.	CSATKPPQGTYEQYF	TGCAGTGCCACGAAGCCGCCGCAGGGCACCTACGAGCAGTACTTC
TRBV7-2	.	TRBJ2-5	TRBD2	CASSPLRRETSETQYF	TGTGCCAGCAGCCCTCTCCGGCGGGAGACGTCGGAGACCCAGTACTTC
TRBV7-6	.	TRBJ2-1	.	CASSLALGHEQFF	TGTGCCAGCAGCTTAGCGCTCGGGCATGAGCAGTTCTTC
TRBV7-8	.	TRBJ1-5	TRBD1	CASSRDRVSNQPQHF	TGTGCCAGCAGCCGGGACAGGGTTAGCAATCAGCCCCAGCATTTT
TRBV27	.	TRBJ1-5	.	CASKGVGQPQHF	TGTGCCAGCAAGGGTGTGGGCCAGCCCCAGCATTTT
TRBV11-2	.	TRBJ2-2	.	CASSLRFEGSTGELFF	TGTGCCAGCAGCTTAAGGTTTGAGGGGTCGACCGGGGAGCTGTTTTTT
TRBV7-2	many	TRBJ2-1	TRBD2	CASSLRGGRDEQFF	TGTGCCAGCAGCTTACGCGGGGGGCGAGATGAGCAGTTCTTC
TRBV6-2/TRBV6-3	few	TRBJ1-5	.	CASTSGSYNQPQHF	TGTGCCAGCACCTCCGGGAGTTACAATCAGCCCCAGCATTTT
TRBV7-2	few	TRBJ2-7	.	CASSLGQEQYF	TGTGCCAGCAGCTTAGGACAGGAGCAGTACTTC
TRBV7-8	.	TRBJ2-3	TRBD2	CASSLGGRGGSDTQYF	TGTGCCAGCAGCTTAGGTGGGCGGGGGGGGTCAGATACGCAGTATTTT
TRBV6-6	.	TRBJ2-1	TRBD2	CASSYRTSSYNEQFF	TGTGCCAGCAGTTACAGGACTAGCTCCTACAATGAGCAGTTCTTC
TRBV2	few	TRBJ1-5	.	CASGAQGWQPQHF	TGTGCCAGCGGGGCACAGGGTTGGCAGCCCCAGCATTTT
TRBV20-1	.	TRBJ1-2	TRBD1	CSASGQGASGANYGYTF	TGCAGTGCTAGCGGACAGGGGGCGTCTGGGGCTAACTATGGCTACACCTTC
TRBV23-1	.	TRBJ2-2	TRBD1	CASSQPGQMYTGELFF	TGCGCCAGCAGTCAACCGGGACAGATGTACACCGGGGAGCTGTTTTTT
TRBV7-2	few	TRBJ2-7	.	CASSFLLAYEQYF	TGTGCCAGCAGCTTTCTACTAGCCTACGAGCAGTACTTC
TRBV20-1	.	TRBJ2-1	.	CSGESVVGNEQFF	TGCAGTGGAGAAAGTGTGGTGGGCAATGAGCAGTTCTTC
TRBV4-3	.	TRBJ1-2	.	CASSQDPRATNYGYTF	TGCGCCAGCAGCCAAGATCCAAGGGCGACTAACTATGGCTACACCTTC
TRBV28	once	TRBJ2-7	TRBD2	CASQSPGEGTYEQYF	TGTGCCAGCCAATCCCCGGGGGAGGGAACCTACGAGCAGTACTTC
TRBV5-4	.	TRBJ2-3	.	CASSLRERTDTQYF	TGTGCCAGCAGCTTGCGGGAGCGGACAGATACGCAGTATTTT
TRBV7-9	.	TRBJ2-1	.	CASSQGSRFF	TGTGCCAGCAGCCAGGGATCTAGGTTCTTC
TRBV28	once	TRBJ1-1	.	CASRLRHTEAFF	TGTGCCAGCAGACTGCGCCACACTGAAGCTTTCTTT
TRBV6-6	.	TRBJ1-1	.	CASSYSNTGRTEAFF	TGTGCCAGCAGTTACTCTAATACGGGGCGGACTGAAGCTTTCTTT
TRBV7-9	few	TRBJ2-2	TRBD1	CASRSTGGPTGELFF	TGTGCCAGCAGGTCAACAGGGGGTCCGACCGGGGAGCTGTTTTTT
TRBV7-9	.	TRBJ2-3	TRBD2	CASSPIPLAGEFLGTDTQYF	TGTGCCAGCAGCCCCATCCCACTAGCGGGGGAGTTCCTGGGCACAGATACGCAGTATTTT
TRBV7-9	.	TRBJ2-1	.	CASSGRNGEQFF	TGTGCCAGCAGCGGGCGAAACGGTGAGCAGTTCTTC